The clone carrying this TCR beta chain was seen more than once but under ten times. Germline-derived CDR1 and CDR2 are MNHEY and SVGEGT. The CDR3 is made up of 15 amino acids. Trimming stripped 0 bases from V and 2 bases from J, with 11 bases between. All patients were treatment-naive before thyroid surgery. These data belong to a study of metastatic and nonmetastatic thyroid tumors. TCRdb re-processed the PCR reads through MiXCR. The table lists roughly 12,000 clones, around a third of them singletons, with 15% to 18% in the top ten. Input material: tumor tissue. This clonotype was sampled from a male donor with papillary thyroid cancer or a benign thyroid nodule (not recorded which). Some clones in this sample may be carry-over from other donors' samples. V usage is TRBV6-2 or TRBV6-3 and J usage is TRBJ2-7; D possibly matches TRBD1 or TRBD2 (5 bases each). The CDR3 DNA reads as TGTGCCAGCAGTTACTCAGGGGACGGCCCCTACGAGCAGTACTTC. Translating gives CASSYSGDGPYEQYF.